One sample yielded the 23 T cell receptor beta chains listed below, sequenced in a study of post-analysis software for immune sequencing data. Whole-study results and caveats: Five TRBV segments, including TRBV5-6, TRBV5-1 and TRBV20-1, were more frequent in patients than controls.

Unique molecular identifiers were present in the TCR beta cDNA libraries. Each CDR3 protein is one row after TCRdb ran MiXCR on the PCR reads. Among a few hundred thousand distinct CDR3 sequences, 40% to 55% were seen once, and the ten largest hold 9.5% to 13%. Their recognized antigens are unknown. The sample comprised blood. These receptors all stem from a girl aged 5 to 17 with multiple sclerosis.

This clonotype was counted a few times. This chain joins TRBV20-1 and TRBJ2-5; D tentatively reads TRBD1 or TRBD2 (5 bases each). The ends were cut back, 6 bases at V and 10 bases at J, with 24 bases in the middle. The CDR3 sequence is 14 residues long. The germline V gene has CDR1 DFQATT and CDR2 SNEGSKA (reference sequence). The CDR3 is CSALTGTEREGQYF. The CDR3 DNA is TGCAGTGCCCTAACCGGGACGGAAAGAGAAGGCCAGTACTTC.

This chain's CDR3 is CASKGQINEQFF. In DNA, the CDR3 is TGCGCCAGCAAGGGACAGATCAATGAGCAGTTCTTC. The V call is TRBV5-1, the J call TRBJ2-1; TRBD1 matches at 7 bases. CDR1 and CDR2 (germline): SGHRS, YFSETQ. The J segment lost 6 bases and the V segment lost 6 bases, leaving 3 bases of the junction unmatched. This CDR3 has 12 residues.

V and J are TRBV7-2 and TRBJ2-4, with D possibly matching TRBD1 (5 bases). The assigned J gene may be wrong: the sequence end matches TRBJ2-7 better. The CDR3 runs to 12 residues. Germline CDR1 reads SGHTA; CDR2 reads FQGNSA. The CDR3 bases are TGTGCCAGCAGAGGGGCAGGGTACGAGCAGTACTTC. Protein product: CASRGAGYEQYF.

The chain has TRBV7-2 and TRBJ2-3; 7 nucleotides agree with TRBD1. Looked up from germline, CDR1 is SGHTA and CDR2 is FQGNSA. V dropped 1 base and J dropped 0; count of bases not matched to a gene: 7. The CDR3 consists of 17 residues. The CDR3 is CASSLGWGQLSTDTQYF. CDR3 nucleotide sequence: TGTGCCAGCAGCTTAGGGTGGGGACAGCTTAGCACAGATACGCAGTATTTT.

In DNA, the CDR3 is TGTGCCAGCAGCACCCGGACAGGGAGCACAGATACGCAGTATTTT. It yields the protein CASSTRTGSTDTQYF. The chain employs TRBV7-3 and TRBJ2-3, with TRBD1 matching 8 bases. J gave up 0 bases and V 5 bases, and 4 bases lay outside the gene matches. This CDR3 region has 15 residues. Looked up from germline, CDR1 is SGHTA and CDR2 is FQGTGA.

This chain uses TRBV20-1 with TRBJ1-5; D unresolved. Trimming removed 0 bases at V and 0 bases at J, with 3 bases between. The CDR3 has 13 residues. Germline values: CDR1 DFQATT, CDR2 SNEGSKA (reference sequence). The CDR3 DNA reads as TGCAGTGCTAGAGAGACTAGCAATCAGCCCCAGCATTTT. This codes for CSARETSNQPQHF.

Only a few counts were recorded for this clonotype. The chain carries TRBV29-1 and TRBJ2-7; D gene unclear. Trimming cost V 4 bases and J 2 bases, with 18 bases left between them. The CDR3 totals 15 residues. CDR1 and CDR2 (germline): SQVTM, ANQGSEA. As DNA, the CDR3 is TGCAGCGTTGGAAGTGGACCGTACTTAGCCTACGAGCAGTACTTC. It encodes CSVGSGPYLAYEQYF.

The V call is TRBV28, the J call TRBJ2-4, with D maybe TRBD2 (5 bases). Trimming removed 6 bases at V and 0 bases at J, with 15 bases between. The germline CDR1 and CDR2 sequences are MDHEN and SYDVKM. The CDR3 has 16 amino acids. CDR3 nucleotide sequence: TGTGCCAGCAGCCCCAGACCCGAGGGAGCCAAAAACATTCAGTACTTC. Its protein product is CASSPRPEGAKNIQYF.

This clonotype has only a few counts. The DNA for the CDR3 is TGTGCCAGCAACGTAGCGGGATACACAGATACGCAGTATTTT. Protein: CASNVAGYTDTQYF. The chain has TRBV3-1 and TRBJ2-3; 8 bases agree with TRBD2. V was pared by 7 bases and J by 2 bases, with 5 bases of the junction left unmatched. CDR1 is LGHDT, CDR2 YNNKEL, per germline (reference sequence). The CDR3 runs 14 residues.

The J gene is TRBJ1-5, the V gene TRBV4-1, with D uncertain. Trimming took 1 base from V and 5 from J, leaving 12 bases between them. CDR3 length: 15 amino acids. Germline assignment: CDR1 MGHRA and CDR2 YSYEKL. The chain's CDR3 is CASSQAQGIDQPQHF. CDR3 nucleotides: TGCGCCAGCAGCCAAGCTCAAGGGATTGATCAGCCCCAGCATTTT.

The chain links TRBV28 to TRBJ2-1, with D unresolved. Trimming cost V 7 bases and J 3 bases, with 10 bases left between them. Germline values: CDR1 MDHEN, CDR2 SYDVKM. The CDR3 is made up of 13 amino acids. CDR3 in amino acids: CASTLGNYNEQFF. In DNA, the CDR3 is TGTGCCAGCACCCTAGGGAACTACAATGAGCAGTTCTTC.

V is TRBV29-1 and J is TRBJ1-4; a weak D match, TRBD1 (6 bases). Germline V gene data show CDR1 as SQVTM and CDR2 as ANQGSEA. Trimming removed 5 bases from V and 7 bases from J, with 17 bases in between. The CDR3 is 14 residues long. In DNA form, the CDR3 reads TGCAGCGTTACCCTTACAGGGTTAGGTGAAAAACTGTTTTTT. It yields the protein CSVTLTGLGEKLFF.

This chain connects TRBV12-3 or TRBV12-4 to TRBJ2-5, with D perhaps TRBD2 (5 bases). CDR3 length equals 13 residues. V was pared by 7 bases and J by 2 bases, with 11 bases between. DNA of the CDR3: TGTGCCAGCACCATTAGAGGGCAAGAGACCCAGTACTTC. It encodes CASTIRGQETQYF.

This clonotype appeared a few times. The genes are TRBV20-1 and TRBJ2-3, with TRBD1 identical over 7 bases. The CDR3 covers 15 residues. Trimming took 6 bases from V and 2 from J; bases not matched to a gene: 11. CDR1 DFQATT and CDR2 SNEGSKA come from the germline V gene (reference sequence). CDR3 loop: CSARQDRFSTDTQYF. The CDR3 region has the DNA TGCAGTGCCCGGCAGGACAGGTTCTCCACAGATACGCAGTATTTT.

The chain recombines TRBV27 with TRBJ2-1, with TRBD2 matching 15 bases. The junction had 2 bases not matched to a gene; V was cut back by 4 bases and J by 4 bases. The CDR3 is 16 residues long. Germline loops: CDR1 MNHEY, CDR2 SMNVEV (reference sequence). CDR3 in DNA: TGTGCCAGCAGTTGGACTAGCGGGGGGGATTACAATGAGCAGTTCTTC. Translation gives CASSWTSGGDYNEQFF.

In this sample, this clonotype turned up a few times. The chain recombines TRBV5-1 with TRBJ2-7; perhaps TRBD2 as D (5 bases). The CDR3 has 14 residues. Germline CDR1 and CDR2: SGHRS and YFSETQ. Trimming cost V 2 bases and J 5 bases, with 14 bases left between them. The CDR3 is CASSLSGIGNEQYF. CDR3 in DNA: TGCGCCAGCAGCTTATCCGGGATCGGGAACGAGCAGTACTTC.

This chain uses TRBV29-1 with TRBJ2-6; no clear D gene. The germline V gene encodes CDR1 SQVTM and CDR2 ANQGSEA. V shed 1 base and J shed 2 bases, with 6 bases lying between them. This CDR3 is 14 amino acids long. The CDR3 DNA sequence: TGCAGCGTTGAAGGCGGCACTGGGGCCAACGTCCTGACTTTC. This encodes CSVEGGTGANVLTF.

This sequence joins TRBV5-1 and TRBJ2-7; D is uncertain. Germline-derived CDR1 and CDR2 are SGHRS and YFSETQ. Trimming pared 3 bases from V and 5 bases from J, leaving 15 bases between. CDR3 length equals 14 residues. The CDR3: CASSSTELGNEQYF. The CDR3 DNA follows: TGCGCCAGCAGCTCCACTGAACTGGGGAACGAGCAGTACTTC. Looking up the rest from reference TRBV5-1 and TRBJ2-7 gives the full variable domain: KAGVTQTPRYLIKTRGQQVTLSCSPISGHRSVSWYQQTPGQGLQFLFEYFSETQRNKGNFPGRFSGRQFSNSRSEMNVSTLELGDSALYLCASSSTELGNEQYFGPGTRLTVT.

J is TRBJ2-7 and V is TRBV20-1, with D tentatively TRBD2 (6 bases). V gave up 5 bases and J gave up 5 bases, with 19 bases separating them. CDR3 length: 14 amino acids. Germline assignment: CDR1 DFQATT and CDR2 SNEGSKA (reference sequence). The CDR3 nucleotides read TGCAGTGCTTCCCTCCCATCGGGCGGGAACGAGCAGTACTTC. Protein: CSASLPSGGNEQYF.

This clonotype was seen a handful of times. The chain combines TRBV29-1 with TRBJ2-3; D is undetermined. Germline V gene lookup returns CDR1 SQVTM and CDR2 ANQGSEA. V lost 0 bases to trimming and J lost 3 bases, with 13 bases between them. The CDR3 has 15 residues. The CDR3 DNA reads TGCAGCGTTGAAGATCGAATTACGGAAACAGATACGCAGTATTTT. Its translation: CSVEDRITETDTQYF.

The genes are TRBV27 and TRBJ2-1, with D unresolved. Trimming shortened V by 2 bases and J by 2 bases, and 10 bases separated the two germline ends. The CDR3 is 15 residues long. From germline, CDR1 is MNHEY and CDR2 SMNVEV (reference sequence). The CDR3: CASSLGTLPYNEQFF. The DNA of the CDR3 is TGTGCCAGCAGTTTAGGTACCTTGCCCTACAATGAGCAGTTCTTC.

The gene calls are TRBV29-1 and TRBJ1-2, with D uncertain. The CDR3 loop spans 12 amino acids. Germline V gene lookup returns CDR1 SQVTM and CDR2 ANQGSEA. Between the trimmed V and J ends, which lost 2 bases and 2 bases, there was a span of 6 bases. Written as DNA, the CDR3 is TGCAGCGTTGAAACCCGCAACTATGGCTACACCTTC. Amino acid sequence: CSVETRNYGYTF.

V and J are TRBV20-1 and TRBJ2-5; 9 bases align to TRBD1. The J call may not be correct, given that the DNA end is closer to TRBJ2-7. Germline CDR1 and CDR2: DFQATT and SNEGSKA (reference sequence). The CDR3 is 12 residues long. The CDR3 reads CNAQQGAHEQYF. The DNA for the CDR3 is TGCAATGCGCAACAGGGGGCCCACGAGCAGTACTTC.